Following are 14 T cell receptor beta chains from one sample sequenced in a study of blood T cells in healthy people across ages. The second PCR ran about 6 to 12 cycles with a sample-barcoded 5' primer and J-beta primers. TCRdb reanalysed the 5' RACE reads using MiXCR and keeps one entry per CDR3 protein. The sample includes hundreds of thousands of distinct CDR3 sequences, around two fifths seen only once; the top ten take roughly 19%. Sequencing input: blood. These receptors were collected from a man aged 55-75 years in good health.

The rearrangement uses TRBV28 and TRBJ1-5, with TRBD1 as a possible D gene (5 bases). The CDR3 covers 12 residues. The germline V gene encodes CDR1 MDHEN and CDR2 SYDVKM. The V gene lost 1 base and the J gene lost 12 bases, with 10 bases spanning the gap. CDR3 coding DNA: TGTGCCAGCAGTTTATCGAGGGGCGTCCAGCATTTT. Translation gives CASSLSRGVQHF.

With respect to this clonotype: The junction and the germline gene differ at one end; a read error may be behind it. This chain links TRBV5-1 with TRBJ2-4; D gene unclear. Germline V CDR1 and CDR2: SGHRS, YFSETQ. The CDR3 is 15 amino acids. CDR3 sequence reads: CAGSPDGMSQNIQYF. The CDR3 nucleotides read TGCGCCGGCAGTCCGGACGGCATGTCCCAAAACATTCAGTACTTC.

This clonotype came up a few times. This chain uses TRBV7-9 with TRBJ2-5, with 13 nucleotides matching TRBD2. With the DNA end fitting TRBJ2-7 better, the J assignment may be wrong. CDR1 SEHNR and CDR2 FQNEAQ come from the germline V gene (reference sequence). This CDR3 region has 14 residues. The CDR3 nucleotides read TGTGCCAGCAGCCTAGGGACTAGCGGGGTCGAGCAGTACTTC. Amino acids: CASSLGTSGVEQYF.

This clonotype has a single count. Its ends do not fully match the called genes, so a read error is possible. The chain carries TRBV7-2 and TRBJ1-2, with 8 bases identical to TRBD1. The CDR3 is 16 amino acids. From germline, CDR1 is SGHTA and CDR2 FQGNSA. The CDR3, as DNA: TGTGCCAGCAGCTTTGGTGGTACAGGGGGGTTGAATGGCTGCACCTTC. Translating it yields CASSFGGTGGLNGCTF.

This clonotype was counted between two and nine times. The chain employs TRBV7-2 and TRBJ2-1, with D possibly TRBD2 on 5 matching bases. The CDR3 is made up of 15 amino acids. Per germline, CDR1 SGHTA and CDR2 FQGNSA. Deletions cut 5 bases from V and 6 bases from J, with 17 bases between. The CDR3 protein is CASSTMTLGPNEQFF. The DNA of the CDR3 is TGTGCCAGCAGCACGATGACACTAGGTCCCAATGAGCAGTTCTTC. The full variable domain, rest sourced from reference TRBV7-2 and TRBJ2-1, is GAGVSQSPSNKVTEKGKDVELRCDPISGHTALYWYRQSLGQGLEFLIYFQGNSAPDKSGLPSDRFSAERTGGSVSTLTIQRTQQEDSAVYLCASSTMTLGPNEQFFGPGTRLTVL.

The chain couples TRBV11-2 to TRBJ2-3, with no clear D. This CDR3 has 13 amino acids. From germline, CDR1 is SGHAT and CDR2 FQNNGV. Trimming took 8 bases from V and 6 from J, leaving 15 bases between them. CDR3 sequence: CASGWSGPDTQYF. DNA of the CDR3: TGTGCCAGCGGCTGGTCGGGCCCCGATACGCAGTATTTT.

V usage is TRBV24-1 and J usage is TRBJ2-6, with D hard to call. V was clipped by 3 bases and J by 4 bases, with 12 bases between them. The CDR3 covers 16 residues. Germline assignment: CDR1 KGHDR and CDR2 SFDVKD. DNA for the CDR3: TGTGCCACCAGTGATACGTCCTGGTCCGGGGCCAACGTCCTGACTTTC. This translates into CATSDTSWSGANVLTF.

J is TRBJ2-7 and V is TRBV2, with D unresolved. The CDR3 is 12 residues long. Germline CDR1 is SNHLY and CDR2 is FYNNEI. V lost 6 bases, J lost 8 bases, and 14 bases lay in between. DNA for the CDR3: TGTGCCAGCAGCTTAGAGTTTAACAAGCAGTACTTC. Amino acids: CASSLEFNKQYF.

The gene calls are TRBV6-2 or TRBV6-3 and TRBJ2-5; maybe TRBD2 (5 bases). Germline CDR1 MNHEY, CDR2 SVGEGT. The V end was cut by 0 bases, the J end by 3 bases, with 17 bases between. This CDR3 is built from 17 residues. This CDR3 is CASSYSSRGRVKETQYF. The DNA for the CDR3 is TGTGCCAGCAGTTACTCTTCCCGGGGTCGAGTTAAAGAGACCCAGTACTTC.

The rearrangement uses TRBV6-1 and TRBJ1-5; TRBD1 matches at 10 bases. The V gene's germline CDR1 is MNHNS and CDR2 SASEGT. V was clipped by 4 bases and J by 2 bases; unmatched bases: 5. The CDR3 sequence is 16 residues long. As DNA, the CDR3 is TGTGCCAGCAGTGCGACAGGGGGCGCGGGCAATCAGCCCCAGCATTTT. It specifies CASSATGGAGNQPQHF.

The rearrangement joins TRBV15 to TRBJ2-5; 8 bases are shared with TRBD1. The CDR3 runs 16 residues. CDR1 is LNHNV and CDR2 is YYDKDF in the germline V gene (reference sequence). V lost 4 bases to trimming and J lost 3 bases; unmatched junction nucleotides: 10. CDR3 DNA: TGTGCCACCAGCACCACTCCGGGACAGGTTAAAGAGACCCAGTACTTC. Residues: CATSTTPGQVKETQYF.

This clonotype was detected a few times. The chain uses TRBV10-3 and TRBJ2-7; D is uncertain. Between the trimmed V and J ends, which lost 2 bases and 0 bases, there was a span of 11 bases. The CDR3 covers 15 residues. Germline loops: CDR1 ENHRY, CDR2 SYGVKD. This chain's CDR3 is CAISEDKDASYEQYF. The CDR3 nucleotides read TGTGCCATCAGTGAGGACAAGGACGCCTCCTACGAGCAGTACTTC.

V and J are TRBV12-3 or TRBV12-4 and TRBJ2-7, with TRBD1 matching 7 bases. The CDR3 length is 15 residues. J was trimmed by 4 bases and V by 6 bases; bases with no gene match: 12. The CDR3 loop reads CASSSPTGTWYEQYF. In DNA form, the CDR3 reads TGTGCCAGCAGCTCGCCGACAGGGACGTGGTACGAGCAGTACTTC.

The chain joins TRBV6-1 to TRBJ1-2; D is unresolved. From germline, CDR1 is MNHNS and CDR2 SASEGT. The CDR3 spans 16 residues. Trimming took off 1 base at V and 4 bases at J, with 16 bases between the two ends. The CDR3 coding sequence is TGTGCCAGCAGTGAAGGGTCGATCTTTTTATCCTATGGCTACACCTTC. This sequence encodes CASSEGSIFLSYGYTF.